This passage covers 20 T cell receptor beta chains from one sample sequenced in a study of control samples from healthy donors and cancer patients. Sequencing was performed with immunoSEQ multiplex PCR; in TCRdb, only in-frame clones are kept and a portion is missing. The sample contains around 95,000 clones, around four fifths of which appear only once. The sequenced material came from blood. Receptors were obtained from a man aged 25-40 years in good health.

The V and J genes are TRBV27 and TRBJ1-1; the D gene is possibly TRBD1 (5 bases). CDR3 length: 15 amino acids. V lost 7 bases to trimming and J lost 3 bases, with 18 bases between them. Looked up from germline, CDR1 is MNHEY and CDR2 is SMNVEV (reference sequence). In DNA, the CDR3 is TGTGCCAGCAATGGGGGGGGGAACTTGGACACTGAAGCTTTCTTT. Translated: CASNGGGNLDTEAFF.

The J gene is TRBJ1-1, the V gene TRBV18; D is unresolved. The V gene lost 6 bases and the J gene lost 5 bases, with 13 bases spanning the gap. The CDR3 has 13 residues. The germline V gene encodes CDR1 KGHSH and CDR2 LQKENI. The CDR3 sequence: CASSPFVGTEAFF. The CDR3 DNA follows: TGTGCCAGCTCTCCGTTTGTAGGGACTGAAGCTTTCTTT.

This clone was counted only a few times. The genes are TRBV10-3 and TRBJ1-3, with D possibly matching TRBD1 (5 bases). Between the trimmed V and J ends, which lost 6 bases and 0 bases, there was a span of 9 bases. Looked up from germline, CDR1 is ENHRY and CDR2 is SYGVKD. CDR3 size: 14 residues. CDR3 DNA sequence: TGTGCCATCAGGGGGGACCTCTCTGGAAACACCATATATTTT. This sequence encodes CAIRGDLSGNTIYF.

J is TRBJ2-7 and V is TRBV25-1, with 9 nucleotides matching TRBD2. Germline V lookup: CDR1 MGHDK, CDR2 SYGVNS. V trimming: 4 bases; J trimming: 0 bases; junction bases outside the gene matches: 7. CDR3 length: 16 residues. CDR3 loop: CASSGGGAGSSYEQYF. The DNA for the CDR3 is TGTGCCAGCAGTGGCGGGGGGGCCGGGAGCTCCTACGAGCAGTACTTC.

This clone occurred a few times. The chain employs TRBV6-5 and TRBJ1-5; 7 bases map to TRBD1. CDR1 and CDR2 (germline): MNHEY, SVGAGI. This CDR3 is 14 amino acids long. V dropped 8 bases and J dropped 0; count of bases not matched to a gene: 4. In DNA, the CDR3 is TGTGCCAGCCAAACAGGGGATAGCAATCAGCCCCAGCATTTT. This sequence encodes CASQTGDSNQPQHF.

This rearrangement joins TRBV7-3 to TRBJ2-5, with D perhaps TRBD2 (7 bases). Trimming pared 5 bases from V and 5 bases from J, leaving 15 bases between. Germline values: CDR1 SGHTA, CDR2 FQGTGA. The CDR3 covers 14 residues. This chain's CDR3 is CASSLSGGLETQYF. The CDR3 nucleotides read TGTGCCAGCAGCCTTTCCGGGGGGCTGGAGACCCAGTACTTC.

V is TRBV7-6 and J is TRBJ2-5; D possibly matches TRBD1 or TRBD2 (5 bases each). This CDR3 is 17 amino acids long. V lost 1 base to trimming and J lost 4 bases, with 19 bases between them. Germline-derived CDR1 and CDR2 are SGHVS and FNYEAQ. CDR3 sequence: CASSLGGMGVVPETQYF. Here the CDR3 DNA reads TGTGCCAGCAGCTTAGGGGGGATGGGGGTGGTTCCAGAGACCCAGTACTTC.

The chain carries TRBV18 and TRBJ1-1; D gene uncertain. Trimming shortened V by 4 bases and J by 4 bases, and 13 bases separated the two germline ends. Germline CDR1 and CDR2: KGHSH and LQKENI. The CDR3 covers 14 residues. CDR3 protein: CASSHRGWVTEAFF. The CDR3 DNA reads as TGTGCCAGCTCACATCGTGGGTGGGTCACTGAAGCTTTCTTT.

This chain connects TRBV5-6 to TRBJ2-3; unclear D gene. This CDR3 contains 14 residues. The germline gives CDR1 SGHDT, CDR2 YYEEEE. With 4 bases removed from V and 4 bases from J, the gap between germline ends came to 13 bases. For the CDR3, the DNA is TGTGCCAGCAGCCGGGTCGGACCGGCAGATACGCAGTATTTT. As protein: CASSRVGPADTQYF.

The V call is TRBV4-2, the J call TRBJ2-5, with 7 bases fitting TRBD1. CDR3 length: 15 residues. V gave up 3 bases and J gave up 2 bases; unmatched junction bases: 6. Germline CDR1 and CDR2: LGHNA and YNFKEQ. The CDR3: CASSQGTGQQETQYF. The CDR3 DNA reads TGTGCCAGCAGCCAGGGAACGGGACAGCAAGAGACCCAGTACTTC.

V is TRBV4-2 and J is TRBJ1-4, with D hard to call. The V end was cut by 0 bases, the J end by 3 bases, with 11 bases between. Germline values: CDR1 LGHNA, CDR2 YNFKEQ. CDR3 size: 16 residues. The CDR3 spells CASSQDLEEPNEKLFF. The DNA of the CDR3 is TGTGCCAGCAGCCAAGATTTGGAGGAGCCTAATGAAAAACTGTTTTTT.

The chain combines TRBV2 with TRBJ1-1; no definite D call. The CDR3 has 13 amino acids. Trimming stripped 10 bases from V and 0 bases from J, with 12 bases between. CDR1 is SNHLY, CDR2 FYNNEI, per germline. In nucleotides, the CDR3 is TGTGCCACCGGAGAAGAAATGAACACTGAAGCTTTCTTT. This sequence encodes CATGEEMNTEAFF.

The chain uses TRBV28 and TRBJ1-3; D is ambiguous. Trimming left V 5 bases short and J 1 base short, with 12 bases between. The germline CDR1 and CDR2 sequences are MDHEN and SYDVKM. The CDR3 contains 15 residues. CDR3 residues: CASSPRTLSGNTIYF. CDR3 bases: TGTGCCAGCAGTCCCCGGACGCTATCTGGAAACACCATATATTTT.

The CDR3 loop reads CASSSGWLNYGYTF. For the CDR3, the DNA is TGTGCCAGCAGCTCAGGGTGGCTGAACTATGGCTACACCTTC. The chain has TRBV28 and TRBJ1-2, with D maybe TRBD1 (5 bases). V was shortened by 6 bases and J by 2 bases, with 13 bases between the two germline ends. CDR1 and CDR2 (germline): MDHEN, SYDVKM. The length of the CDR3 is 14 residues.

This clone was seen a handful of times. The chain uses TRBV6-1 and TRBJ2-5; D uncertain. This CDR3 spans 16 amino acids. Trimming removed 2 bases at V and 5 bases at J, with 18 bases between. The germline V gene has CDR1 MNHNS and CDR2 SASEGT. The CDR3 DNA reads TGTGCCAGCAGTGAAAGCCGCTTTCCCTCGGGCGAGACCCAGTACTTC. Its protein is CASSESRFPSGETQYF.

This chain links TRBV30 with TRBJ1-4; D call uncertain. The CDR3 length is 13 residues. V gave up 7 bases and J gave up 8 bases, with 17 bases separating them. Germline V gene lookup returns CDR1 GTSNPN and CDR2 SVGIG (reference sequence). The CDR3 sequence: CAYAVGLGEKLFF. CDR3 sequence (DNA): TGTGCCTACGCAGTAGGGTTGGGCGAAAAACTGTTTTTT.

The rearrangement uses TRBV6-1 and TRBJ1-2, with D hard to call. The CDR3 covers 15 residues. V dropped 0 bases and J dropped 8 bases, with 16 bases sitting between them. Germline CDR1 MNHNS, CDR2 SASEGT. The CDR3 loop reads CASSEAPWEGSGYTF. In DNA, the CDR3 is TGTGCCAGCAGTGAAGCTCCTTGGGAGGGTTCCGGCTACACCTTC.

CDR3 region: CAWSGGQETQYF. The CDR3 nucleotides are TGTGCCTGGAGTGGCGGGCAAGAGACCCAGTACTTC. This rearrangement joins TRBV30 to TRBJ2-5; tentative D call: TRBD2 (5 bases). The CDR3 has 12 residues. Germline loops: CDR1 GTSNPN, CDR2 SVGIG (reference sequence). The V gene lost 1 base and the J gene lost 2 bases, with 5 bases spanning the gap.

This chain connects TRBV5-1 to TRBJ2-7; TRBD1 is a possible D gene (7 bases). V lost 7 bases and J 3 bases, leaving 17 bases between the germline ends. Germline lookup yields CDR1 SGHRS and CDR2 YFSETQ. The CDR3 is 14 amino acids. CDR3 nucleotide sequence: TGCGCCAGCCGCAGGGGGGCTAATCTCTACGAGCAGTACTTC. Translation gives CASRRGANLYEQYF.

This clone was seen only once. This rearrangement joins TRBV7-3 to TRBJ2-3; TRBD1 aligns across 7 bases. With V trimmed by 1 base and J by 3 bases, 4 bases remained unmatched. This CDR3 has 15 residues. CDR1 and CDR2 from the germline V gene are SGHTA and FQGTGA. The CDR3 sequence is CASSLIRQGTDTQYF. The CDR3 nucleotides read TGTGCCAGCAGCTTAATCCGACAGGGAACAGATACGCAGTATTTT.